This TCR beta chain was identified in a study of cytomegalovirus exposure and HLA in healthy donors. The CDR3 spans 15 residues. Germline CDR1 and CDR2: SGHDT and YYEEEE. V was pared by 0 bases and J by 7 bases, with 5 bases of the junction left unmatched. The study ran its PCR with 60 Vbeta and 13 Jbeta primers. TCRdb keeps only in-frame clones here, not all; method: immunoSEQ multiplex PCR. This repertoire includes 150,000 or so clones. This chain links TRBV5-6 with TRBJ2-1; TRBD2 aligns across 9 bases. The sequence was collected from a man aged 18 to 35 in good health and CMV-seronegative. The sequenced sample consisted of PBMCs. CDR3 DNA sequence: TGTGCCAGCAGCTTGGGCGGGGGGGCCCGAAATGAGCAGTTCTTC. Encoded protein: CASSLGGGARNEQFF.